By share, the clone carrying this TCR beta chain counts as medium-sized (0.01 to 0.1%). Alpha- and beta-chain coverage of first-strand cDNA came from TRAV- and TRBV-specific primers. TCR amplification used 15 to 20 PCR cycles, a constant-region primer and a V-primer adapter. Each CDR3 protein gets one entry after TCRdb re-called the reads with MiXCR. The sample has about 30,000 distinct CDR3 sequences, 49% seen once; the top ten hold 4.5% to 7%. The sample comes from a study of low-dose radiotherapy and immunotherapy resistance in tumors. Time point of the sample: after trial treatment. The treatment is: LDRT plus nivolumab, ipilimumab, low-dose cyclophosphamide and aspirin (RACIN trial). All eligible patients presented with advanced solid tumors that contained no tumor-infiltrating lymphocytes. The TCR sequence derives from a male donor with gallbladder cancer. Sequenced material: PBMCs, taken after low-dose radiotherapy plus immunotherapy.

CDR3 in amino acids: CASSLMGAQAFF. The DNA of the CDR3 is TGCGCCAGCAGCCTGATGGGGGCTCAAGCTTTCTTT. The chain carries TRBV4-1 and TRBJ1-1; TRBD1 might be the D (6 bases). The CDR3 has 12 amino acids. CDR1 is MGHRA, CDR2 YSYEKL, per germline. Trimming took 4 bases from V and 9 from J, leaving 12 bases between them.